This T cell receptor beta chain was identified in a study of T cell responses to AZD1222 COVID-19 vaccine. Germline loops: CDR1 SGHVS, CDR2 FQNEAQ. The CDR3 is 14 amino acids. Trimming took 7 bases from V and 1 from J; bases not matched to a gene: 6. Assay: immunoSEQ multiplex PCR; the TCRdb copy retains only in-frame clones and omits some. The data show about 160,000 clones, over 75% seen once. V and J are TRBV7-8 and TRBJ2-7, with 8 nucleotides matching TRBD1. This clonotype was obtained from an adult who received the AZD1222 COVID-19 vaccine. Specimen: peripheral blood, collected 28 days after the second AZD1222 dose. DNA for the CDR3: TGTGCCAGCACCACGGACAGGGTGTCCTACGAGCAGTACTTC. It yields the protein CASTTDRVSYEQYF.